The clone carrying this T cell receptor beta chain was seen a handful of times. This sample stems from a study of response to subunit inactivated influenza vaccine. TCRdb ran MiXCR on the RT-PCR reads and lists one entry per CDR3 protein. The table lists 630,000 or so distinct CDR3 sequences, approximately 14% of them singletons. Sequencing used PBMCs from blood, obtained 11 to 12 days after vaccination. This sequence was found in a man aged 50 or older who received an inactivated influenza vaccine.

CDR3 in amino acids: CSAHLGTVSPRETQYF. The CDR3 DNA reads as TGCAGTGCGCACCTCGGAACAGTCTCACCTCGAGAGACCCAGTACTTC. V and J are TRBV20-1 and TRBJ2-5; no clear D. This CDR3 comprises 16 residues. Trimming removed 6 bases from V and 4 bases from J, with 24 bases in between. Germline lookup yields CDR1 DFQATT and CDR2 SNEGSKA (reference sequence).